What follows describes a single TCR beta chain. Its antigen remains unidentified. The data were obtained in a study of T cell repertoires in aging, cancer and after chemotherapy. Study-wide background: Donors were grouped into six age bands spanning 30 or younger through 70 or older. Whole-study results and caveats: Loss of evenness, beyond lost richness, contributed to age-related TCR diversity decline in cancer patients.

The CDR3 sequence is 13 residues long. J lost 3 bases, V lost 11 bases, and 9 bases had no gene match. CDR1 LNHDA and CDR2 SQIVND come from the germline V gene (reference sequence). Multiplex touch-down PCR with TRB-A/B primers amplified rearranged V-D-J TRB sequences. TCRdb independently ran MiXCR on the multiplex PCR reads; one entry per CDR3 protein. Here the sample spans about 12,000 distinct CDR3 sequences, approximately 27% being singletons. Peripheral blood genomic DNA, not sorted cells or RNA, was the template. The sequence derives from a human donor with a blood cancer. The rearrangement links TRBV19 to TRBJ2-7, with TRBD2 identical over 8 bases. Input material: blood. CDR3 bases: TGTGCCCCCCCGGGGGGGGGGCGCTACGAGCAGTACTTC. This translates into CAPPGGGRYEQYF.